The subject of this entry is one T cell receptor (beta chain). Its antigen is still unknown. Within one base of it there is no much larger clone, and no base qualities were kept. The collaborating institutions used their own protocols to collect whole blood in K2EDTA tubes. For TCRbeta analysis, collaborator samples were shipped as frozen whole blood, as isolated PBMCs, or as DNA extracted from either sample type. TCRbeta CDR3 regions were amplified from genomic DNA using the immunoSEQ Assay, a bias-controlled multiplex PCR. In the paper's pipeline: The number of nucleated cells in each sample was estimated by amplification of reference gene primers within the assay. Sequence reads were collapsed and filtered to measure the absolute abundance of every unique TCRbeta CDR3 rearrangement. Productive Simpson clonality was computed per sample as the square root of Simpson's diversity index over productive rearrangements. This immuneACCESS table, as held by TCRdb, lists in-frame sequences with V and J called but not all clones. Of the missing ones, under half trace to an unresolved V gene in checked studies; the others have no known cause. V and J calls and clone size are those listed in that table; D and trimming were worked out from the DNA. Present in this sample are about 410,000 clones, 70% to 90% of which were seen just once. The ten largest clones add up to approximately 1.5% of the sample.

For CDR1 and CDR2, the germline V gene lists SGHAT and FQNNGV. Deletion took 0 bases off V and 5 bases off J, with a span of 7 bases between the germline ends. The CDR3 measures 13 amino acids from cysteine to phenylalanine. CDR3 DNA is the only sequence kept; it has 39 bases, read in frame from the first base. This record belongs to a study of blood T cell repertoires in COVID-19 (dated by TCRdb to about 2020). For context, the study as a whole: Samples from collaborators originated in the United States, Italy and Spain and spanned both the acute and convalescent phases of COVID-19. The prospective study material was composed of cDNA or gDNA derived from T cells, B-cell-depleted T cells, or PBMCs. Deeply sampled blood TCRbeta repertoires from subjects exposed to, actively infected with, or recovered from COVID-19 were included in the dataset. A freely available public database, intended as a resource for researchers studying the immune response to SARS-CoV-2, is where the repertoires were released. Samples came from the ongoing ImmuneRACE study (first 160 participants) plus 1,254 subjects from 6 global collaborators. Nearly every sample came with metadata listing a de-identified subject ID, COVID-19 status, age in years and sex. Where HLA class I and class II types were available, the types were taken from metadata supplied by the sample provider, not from assay-based typing.

The full study reports these points: Clinical and demographic metadata were provided uncurated, with the amount varying by source and participant.

Source material: peripheral blood. The clonotype was recovered from a woman under 40 with active or convalescent COVID-19. This sequence uses TRBV11-2 and TRBJ1-2, with the identity of the D gene unclear. The CDR3 amino acid sequence is: CASSLDPGYGYTF. The DNA is as follows: TGTGCCAGCAGCTTAGATCCGGGTTATGGCTACACCTTC.